These 30 T cell receptor beta chains were sequenced from one sample in a study of T cells expressing NK-cell markers. After re-calling the 5' RACE reads, TCRdb lists one entry per CDR3 protein, DNA absent. The listing records hundreds of thousands of distinct CDR3 sequences. Sequencing used blood T cells: a sorted CD56 or NKG2C T cell subset, CD4+ or CD8+ T cells, or bulk PBMC T cells (not recorded which). These receptors all stem from a woman between 18 and 69 years old in good health.

This chain uses TRBV29-1 with TRBJ2-5; checking the TCRdb D call of TRBD1 is not possible without DNA. Germline CDR1 reads SQVTM; CDR2 reads ANQGSEA. The CDR3 loop spans 13 amino acids. CDR3 loop: CSVAGGAQETQYF. The full variable domain, in which reference TRBV29-1 and TRBJ2-5 provide the parts outside the CDR3, is SAVISQKPSRDICQRGTSLTIQCQVDSQVTMMFWYRQQPGQSLTLIATANQGSEATYESGFVIDKFPISRPNLTFSTLTVSNMSPEDSSIYLCSVAGGAQETQYFGPGTRLLVL.

This chain links TRBV5-1 with TRBJ1-4; the D call from TCRdb, TRBD1, cannot be confirmed without DNA. The germline CDR1 and CDR2 sequences are SGHRS and YFSETQ. The CDR3 has 14 residues. CDR3 protein: CASSYGGEREKLFF.

The V and J genes are TRBV6-5 and TRBJ1-1; the TCRdb call, TRBD1, lacks DNA for checking. The CDR3 length is 18 residues. Germline CDR1 reads MNHEY; CDR2 reads SVGAGI. CDR3 in amino acids: CASSSRPGQGLGDTEAFF.

The rearrangement joins TRBV20-1 to TRBJ2-1; TCRdb selects TRBD2, and the lack of DNA leaves this call unchecked. This CDR3 has 12 residues. Per germline, CDR1 DFQATT and CDR2 SNEGSKA (reference sequence). CDR3 region: CSARISGGPQFF.

The chain links TRBV7-9 to TRBJ2-7; the D call from TCRdb, TRBD2, cannot be confirmed without DNA. CDR1 and CDR2 from the germline V gene are SEHNR and FQNEAQ (reference sequence). This CDR3 has 16 amino acids. CDR3 amino acids: CASSFSGGIPSYEQYF.

The chain carries TRBV15 and TRBJ2-7. The V gene's germline CDR1 is LNHNV and CDR2 YYDKDF (reference sequence). CDR3 length equals 15 residues. The CDR3 reads CATSRDPGFYYEQYF.

The chain is built from TRBV6-1 and TRBJ1-5; checking the TCRdb D call of TRBD1 is not possible without DNA. Germline-derived CDR1 and CDR2 are MNHNS and SASEGT. This CDR3 contains 15 residues. CDR3 sequence reads: CAISVGTGVSQPQHF.

The V gene is TRBV7-2, the J gene TRBJ2-7; TCRdb names TRBD2, which stays unverified in the absence of DNA. The CDR3 loop spans 17 amino acids. The V gene's germline CDR1 is SGHTA and CDR2 FQGNSA. CDR3 sequence: CASSRPGLADSSYEQYF.

This chain uses TRBV5-6 with TRBJ2-5. The CDR3 extends over 16 amino acids. The germline gives CDR1 SGHDT, CDR2 YYEEEE. Here the CDR3 reads CASSLAAHRTYQTQYF.

The rearrangement uses TRBV28 and TRBJ2-1; the TRBD1 assignment by TCRdb is unverifiable without DNA. CDR1 is MDHEN, CDR2 SYDVKM, per germline. This CDR3 contains 16 residues. The CDR3 here is CASSLWAGGEYNEQFF.

The rearrangement uses TRBV4-2 and TRBJ1-2. There are 15 residues in the CDR3. CDR1 is LGHNA and CDR2 is YNFKEQ in the germline V gene. The CDR3 reads CASSQVWEALYGYTF.

This rearrangement joins TRBV9 to TRBJ2-5; TCRdb's D gene call, TRBD1, goes unchecked for lack of DNA. The CDR3 is 13 residues long. Germline CDR1 reads SGDLS; CDR2 reads YYNGEE. Here the CDR3 reads CASSALDSPPLYF.

CDR3 in amino acids: CASSLMGFANSPLHF. The V gene is TRBV12-3 or TRBV12-4, the J gene TRBJ1-6. The length of the CDR3 is 15 residues.

The chain uses TRBV5-1 and TRBJ2-1; as DNA is missing, the TRBD1 call by TCRdb cannot be tested. The CDR3 covers 16 residues. Germline CDR1 SGHRS, CDR2 YFSETQ. The CDR3 is CASRHLGGDSYNEQFF.

The chain carries TRBV6-2 or TRBV6-3 and TRBJ2-1; TCRdb gives TRBD2 as the D gene, but with no DNA this cannot be confirmed. The CDR3 is 17 amino acids. Per germline, CDR1 MNHEY and CDR2 SVGEGT. The CDR3 loop reads CASSYFWTSGGPNEQFF.

The chain couples TRBV9 to TRBJ2-7; TCRdb's D gene call, TRBD1, goes unchecked for lack of DNA. In germline, CDR1 is SGDLS, CDR2 YYNGEE. This CDR3 has 12 amino acids. CDR3 region: CASSDTLTEQYF.

The chain couples TRBV20-1 to TRBJ2-1. The CDR3 has 13 residues. The germline gives CDR1 DFQATT, CDR2 SNEGSKA (reference sequence). Here the CDR3 reads CSARGGSPYEQFF.

The chain carries TRBV29-1 and TRBJ2-1; TCRdb picks TRBD1, but there is no DNA to check that call. CDR1 and CDR2 (germline): SQVTM, ANQGSEA. The CDR3 totals 17 residues. The CDR3 here is CSVLGARRTGGFGEQFF.

The chain combines TRBV4-3 with TRBJ2-3; no DNA is available, so the TRBD1 call from TCRdb remains unchecked. Germline-derived CDR1 and CDR2 are LGHNA and YSLEER. This CDR3 region has 16 residues. The CDR3 is CASSQGDRRSTDTQYF.

The V gene is TRBV7-6, the J gene TRBJ1-1; TCRdb's assignment of TRBD1 cannot be checked, as there is no DNA. The CDR3 has 13 amino acids. Germline V gene sequence: CDR1 SGHVS, CDR2 FNYEAQ. The CDR3: CASSVSRGTEAFF. The full variable domain, its missing parts supplied by reference TRBV7-6 and TRBJ1-1, is GAGVSQSPRYKVTKRGQDVALRCDPISGHVSLYWYRQALGQGPEFLTYFNYEAQQDKSGLPNDRFSAERPEGSISTLTIQRTEQRDSAMYRCASSVSRGTEAFFGQGTRLTVV.

The chain couples TRBV27 to TRBJ1-2; TCRdb outputs TRBD1, but without DNA this stays unchecked. This CDR3 has 15 amino acids. Germline CDR1 reads MNHEY; CDR2 reads SMNVEV (reference sequence). The CDR3 sequence: CASSFRQTTLYGYTF.

The gene calls are TRBV12-3 or TRBV12-4 and TRBJ2-2. CDR3 length: 14 residues. The CDR3 loop is CASSFLSNTGELFF.

This rearrangement joins TRBV20-1 to TRBJ2-7; TCRdb's D call, TRBD2, is unchecked because there is no DNA. Looked up from germline, CDR1 is DFQATT and CDR2 is SNEGSKA (reference sequence). The CDR3 runs 13 residues. This CDR3 reads CSARKYNYGEQYF.

The J gene is TRBJ2-1, the V gene TRBV20-1; TCRdb proposes TRBD2, but this gene call is untestable without DNA. The length of the CDR3 is 12 residues. CDR1 is DFQATT and CDR2 is SNEGSKA in the germline V gene (reference sequence). CDR3 protein: CSAPGLGDVQFF.

The chain joins TRBV2 to TRBJ2-7. Germline-derived CDR1 and CDR2 are SNHLY and FYNNEI. This CDR3 is 13 amino acids long. CDR3: CASSLDGSYEQYF.

This chain uses TRBV12-3 or TRBV12-4 with TRBJ2-7; with no DNA, the TCRdb D assignment of TRBD1 cannot be verified. This CDR3 spans 15 amino acids. CDR3: CASTQMGVLSYEQYF.

V gene TRBV19 combines with J gene TRBJ2-1. In germline, CDR1 is LNHDA, CDR2 SQIVND (reference sequence). The CDR3 covers 11 residues. The CDR3 region is CASSIAGEQFF.

The genes are TRBV30 and TRBJ1-6. CDR3 length: 13 residues. From germline, CDR1 is GTSNPN and CDR2 SVGIG (reference sequence). The CDR3 here is CAWRDRSDSPLHF.

This rearrangement joins TRBV9 to TRBJ1-1. There are 14 residues in the CDR3. Looked up from germline, CDR1 is SGDLS and CDR2 is YYNGEE. The CDR3 is CASSARRLNTEAFF. Variable domain in full (rest from reference TRBV9 and TRBJ1-1): DSGVTQTPKHLITATGQRVTLRCSPRSGDLSVYWYQQSLDQGLQFLIQYYNGEERAKGNILERFSAQQFPDLHSELNLSSLELGDSALYFCASSARRLNTEAFFGQGTRLTVV.

The V gene is TRBV6-2 or TRBV6-3, the J gene TRBJ1-5; TCRdb gives TRBD1 as the D gene, but with no DNA this cannot be confirmed. There are 15 residues in the CDR3. Germline CDR1 and CDR2: MNHEY and SVGEGT. Here the CDR3 reads CAIPTDRDGGQPQHF.